The following is a T cell receptor (beta chain) sequence with its context. Libraries were prepared by immunoSEQ multiplex PCR; TCRdb keeps only in-frame clonotypes and omits some of them. This sample has 310,000 or so clones, with about nine tenths found just once. This entry comes from a study of blood T cell repertoires in COVID-19. The CDR3 covers 15 residues. Germline values: CDR1 SGHDT, CDR2 YYEEEE. J gave up 2 bases and V 7 bases, and 6 bases lay outside the gene matches. This clonotype was obtained from a woman aged 18-29 years who had recovered from COVID-19. The material sequenced was PBMCs or T cells enriched from blood (not recorded which). The chain joins TRBV5-6 to TRBJ2-6, with 7 nucleotides matching TRBD1. The chain's CDR3 is CASCETGAGANVLTF. In DNA, the CDR3 is TGTGCCAGCTGCGAAACAGGGGCTGGGGCCAACGTCCTGACTTTC.